This T cell receptor (beta chain) was sequenced for a study of identical twins. Using its own MiXCR run on the 5' RACE reads, TCRdb lists one record per CDR3 protein. The sample carries hundreds of thousands of distinct CDR3 sequences, 6% to 9% recorded once. The V gene's germline CDR1 is MRHNA and CDR2 SNTAGT. V lost 5 bases and J lost 8; bases outside the gene matches: 15. This CDR3 spans 16 amino acids. General study results and limits: Insertions ran lower in abundant cord blood beta clonotypes, though not in memory repertoires.

This clonotype was seen ten or more times. What it binds is unknown. The sample also formed part of further work on yellow fever vaccine responses in identical twins. As that report states: Reportedly, the T cell response mounted by twins to vaccine seemed partly convergent, partly personalized.

This chain links TRBV6-4 with TRBJ1-2; 9 nucleotides align to TRBD1. This sequence was found in a woman between 18 and 30 years old in good health. Sample: memory (CD45RO+) T cells sorted from blood. The CDR3 is CASSLAEGQGLEGYTF. CDR3 DNA: TGTGCCAGCAGTCTCGCGGAGGGACAGGGTTTAGAAGGCTACACCTTC.